The 29 T cell receptor beta chains listed next were all sequenced from one sample in a study of cytotoxic CD8 clonotypes in ibrutinib-treated CLL. Data came from immunoSEQ multiplex PCR; TCRdb stores just in-frame clones and leaves some out. This table has 60,000 or so clones, approximately 57% appearing once. The source material was PBMCs, sampled after 12 months of ibrutinib treatment. The source of these receptors is a human donor with chronic lymphocytic leukemia.

The rearrangement links TRBV28 to TRBJ2-2; tentatively, D is TRBD1 (6 bases). The CDR3 is 14 residues long. The V end was cut by 10 bases, the J end by 1 base, with 13 bases between. The germline gives CDR1 MDHEN, CDR2 SYDVKM. CDR3 region: CATIPTGNTGELFF. DNA for the CDR3: TGTGCCACCATCCCGACAGGGAACACCGGGGAGCTGTTTTTT. Looking up the rest from reference TRBV28 and TRBJ2-2 gives the full variable domain: DVKVTQSSRYLVKRTGEKVFLECVQDMDHENMFWYRQDPGLGLRLIYFSYDVKMKEKGDIPEGYSVSREKKERFSLILESASTNQTSMYLCATIPTGNTGELFFGEGSRLTVL.

This clone has a handful of counts. The chain links TRBV19 to TRBJ1-6, with TRBD1 as a possible D gene (6 bases). Germline lookup yields CDR1 LNHDA and CDR2 SQIVND (reference sequence). The CDR3 covers 15 residues. Trimming left V 7 bases short and J 9 bases short, with 19 bases between. The CDR3 DNA reads as TGTGCCAGTAACCCGGGGGCCCTCGCGGCTTCACCCCTCCACTTT. Amino acids: CASNPGALAASPLHF.

There are many counts of this clone. The chain carries TRBV10-3 and TRBJ2-7; D is ambiguous. The CDR3 runs to 14 residues. Trimming shortened V by 0 bases and J by 7 bases, and 13 bases separated the two germline ends. Germline V lookup: CDR1 ENHRY, CDR2 SYGVKD. Here the CDR3 reads CAISESTGSGEQYF. The CDR3 DNA sequence: TGTGCCATCAGTGAGTCTACGGGCAGTGGGGAGCAGTACTTC.

The V gene is TRBV5-1, the J gene TRBJ2-3; perhaps TRBD2 as D (5 bases). This CDR3 region has 14 residues. Trimming took off 5 bases at V and 0 bases at J, with 10 bases between the two ends. Germline V gene lookup returns CDR1 SGHRS and CDR2 YFSETQ. Written as DNA, the CDR3 is TGCGCCAGCAGGCCGACTAAGAGCACAGATACGCAGTATTTT. This sequence encodes CASRPTKSTDTQYF.

The table lists this clone with many counts. The chain joins TRBV25-1 to TRBJ2-1; D unresolved. The CDR3 has 12 amino acids. Germline-derived CDR1 and CDR2 are MGHDK and SYGVNS. V lost 10 bases, J lost 6 bases, and 13 bases lay in between. CDR3 in amino acids: CATARLINEQFF. CDR3 nucleotide sequence: TGTGCCACCGCCAGGTTAATCAATGAGCAGTTCTTC.

This sequence joins TRBV15 and TRBJ2-7, with 8 bases aligning to TRBD1. The J segment lost 6 bases and the V segment lost 2 bases, leaving 6 bases of the junction unmatched. Germline CDR1 LNHNV, CDR2 YYDKDF (reference sequence). The length of the CDR3 is 14 residues. Here the CDR3 reads CATSRIGQGLEQYF. For the CDR3, the DNA is TGTGCCACCAGCAGAATTGGACAGGGCCTCGAGCAGTACTTC.

CDR3 bases: TGTGCCAGCTGCCGCGAGAGGGGGCGAGGAGAGACCCAGTACTTC. The encoded protein is CASCRERGRGETQYF. This chain uses TRBV6-5 with TRBJ2-5, with 7 bases identical to TRBD1. Germline loops: CDR1 MNHEY, CDR2 SVGAGI. V was clipped by 8 bases and J by 4 bases; unmatched bases: 13. This CDR3 has 15 residues.

The chain combines TRBV14 with TRBJ2-1, with D possibly TRBD1 on 5 matching bases. CDR1 SGHDN and CDR2 FVKESK come from the germline V gene. V was pared by 2 bases and J by 7 bases, with 18 bases between. The CDR3 contains 16 residues. DNA of the CDR3: TGTGCCAGCAGCCAACTCAGGGCCTTCTGGGTAAATGAGCAGTTCTTC. This translates into CASSQLRAFWVNEQFF.

The chain links TRBV5-6 to TRBJ2-7; D is perhaps TRBD1 (5 bases). The germline V and J ends were trimmed by 2 bases and 6 bases, with 18 bases remaining between them. The length of the CDR3 is 15 residues. Per germline, CDR1 SGHDT and CDR2 YYEEEE. CDR3 sequence (DNA): TGTGCCAGCAGCTTAGGTTGGTCAGGGATCGGCGAGCAGTACTTC. Translating it yields CASSLGWSGIGEQYF.

The chain has TRBV19 and TRBJ1-1; D uncertain. Trimming left V 7 bases short and J 5 bases short, with 23 bases between. The CDR3 is 16 residues long. The germline V gene encodes CDR1 LNHDA and CDR2 SQIVND (reference sequence). DNA for the CDR3: TGTGCCAGTACGCGGTGGTCCACCCCGCGACGAACTGAAGCTTTCTTT. It is translated as CASTRWSTPRRTEAFF.

V and J are TRBV23-1 and TRBJ2-7, with 7 bases lining up with TRBD1. TRBV23-1 is known as an ORF, though its function is uncertain. The CDR3 has 13 residues. V shed 10 bases and J 4 bases; nucleotides not matched to a gene: 10. The CDR3, as DNA: TGCGCCAACCAAGGACAGGAACAATACGAGCAGTACGTC. Its protein is CANQGQEQYEQYV.

This clone was observed at least ten times. J is TRBJ1-5 and V is TRBV2; D ambiguous. Per germline, CDR1 SNHLY and CDR2 FYNNEI. The CDR3 is made up of 13 amino acids. The V and J ends lost 5 bases and 0 bases respectively, with 5 bases between them. In nucleotides, the CDR3 is TGTGCCAGCAGTAAATATAGCAATCAGCCCCAGCATTTT. Protein sequence: CASSKYSNQPQHF.

This clone was counted a few times. The chain links TRBV4-1 to TRBJ2-7, with D possibly being TRBD2 (7 bases). The CDR3 loop spans 18 amino acids. CDR1 and CDR2 from the germline V gene are MGHRA and YSYEKL. Trimming removed 0 bases at V and 2 bases at J, with 20 bases between. The CDR3 protein is CASSQDPAGAGVPYEQYV. CDR3 nucleotide sequence: TGCGCCAGCAGCCAAGACCCCGCGGGGGCGGGGGTTCCCTACGAGCAGTACGTC.

This clone was seen a few times. The chain carries TRBV14 and TRBJ2-1, with 14 positions matching TRBD2. CDR1 and CDR2 from the germline V gene are SGHDN and FVKESK. V lost 4 bases to trimming and J lost 8 bases; unmatched junction nucleotides: 4. The CDR3 is 15 amino acids. The CDR3 reads CASSLGLAGVHEQFF. CDR3 in DNA: TGTGCCAGCAGCCTGGGACTAGCGGGAGTCCATGAGCAGTTCTTC.

V usage is TRBV7-2 and J usage is TRBJ2-2; no clear D. Germline V CDR1 and CDR2: SGHTA, FQGNSA. This CDR3 region has 12 residues. Trimming shortened V by 2 bases and J by 9 bases, and 7 bases separated the two germline ends. CDR3 bases: TGTGCCAGCAGCTTACATATCAGGGAGCTGTTTTTT. Translated: CASSLHIRELFF.

The sample holds one count of this clone. One junction end disagrees with the germline gene, perhaps due to a read error. V gene TRBV19 combines with J gene TRBJ1-4, with a possible D match to TRBD1 (5 bases). The germline CDR1 and CDR2 sequences are LNHDA and SQIVND (reference sequence). The CDR3 has 13 residues. This CDR3 reads CASRSGTIEKLFF. The CDR3 nucleotides read TGTGCCAGTAGATCAGGGACTATTGAAAAACTGTTTTTT.

Only a few counts were recorded for this clone. This chain connects TRBV2 to TRBJ1-5; D uncertain. CDR3 length: 13 amino acids. V dropped 4 bases and J dropped 7 bases, with 11 bases sitting between them. Germline values: CDR1 SNHLY, CDR2 FYNNEI. As DNA, the CDR3 is TGTGCCAGCAGTGTGGGTATTTGGCAGCCCCAGCATTTT. This sequence encodes CASSVGIWQPQHF.

The chain joins TRBV13 to TRBJ1-4; unclear D gene. Trimming pared 5 bases from V and 5 bases from J, leaving 15 bases between. Looked up from germline, CDR1 is PRHDT and CDR2 is FYEKMQ (reference sequence). The CDR3 consists of 15 residues. The CDR3 is CASSGRGVGNEKLFF. CDR3 DNA sequence: TGTGCCAGCAGCGGACGCGGGGTTGGAAATGAAAAACTGTTTTTT. The variable domain in full, completed from reference TRBV13 and TRBJ1-4, reads AAGVIQSPRHLIKEKRETATLKCYPIPRHDTVYWYQQGPGQDPQFLISFYEKMQSDKGSIPDRFSAQQFSDYHSELNMSSLELGDSALYFCASSGRGVGNEKLFFGSGTQLSVL.

This chain joins TRBV6-1 and TRBJ1-1; 7 bases are shared with TRBD1. The CDR3 extends over 15 amino acids. The trim removed 6 bases at V and 1 base at J, leaving 8 bases unmatched. Germline-derived CDR1 and CDR2 are MNHNS and SASEGT. CDR3 DNA sequence: TGTGCCAGCAGACCCCTGGGACAGCAGAACACTGAAGCTTTCTTT. Protein sequence: CASRPLGQQNTEAFF.

This clone has only one observation. V is TRBV27 and J is TRBJ1-6; D call uncertain. V was pared by 3 bases and J by 10 bases, with 7 bases between. The CDR3 covers 12 residues. Germline assignment: CDR1 MNHEY and CDR2 SMNVEV (reference sequence). The CDR3 region is CASSLMRSPLHF. The CDR3 bases are TGTGCCAGCAGTTTGATGAGGTCACCCCTCCACTTT.

The chain links TRBV11-2 to TRBJ2-7; 7 bases are shared with TRBD1. V shed 1 base and J 1 base; nucleotides not matched to a gene: 10. Per the germline V gene, CDR1 is SGHAT and CDR2 is FQNNGV. The CDR3 covers 17 residues. CDR3 protein: CASSLGFGTVPSYEQYF. DNA of the CDR3: TGTGCCAGCAGCTTAGGCTTCGGGACAGTCCCTTCCTACGAGCAGTACTTC.

This chain uses TRBV5-1 with TRBJ2-7; 9 nucleotides align to TRBD1. V lost 4 bases, J lost 6 bases, and 8 bases stayed unmatched. The CDR3 covers 14 residues. Germline V gene data show CDR1 as SGHRS and CDR2 as YFSETQ. The CDR3 bases are TGCGCCAGCAGCCCGGGACAGGGCCGGAGCGAGCAGTACTTC. Translation gives CASSPGQGRSEQYF.

The rearrangement uses TRBV5-6 and TRBJ2-5; D unclear. The CDR3 runs to 13 residues. Trimming took 0 bases from V and 6 from J, leaving 9 bases between them. CDR1 SGHDT and CDR2 YYEEEE come from the germline V gene. The CDR3 DNA is TGTGCCAGCAGCTTGGGGGCCGGGCAGACCCAGTACTTC. Protein: CASSLGAGQTQYF. Variable domain in full (rest from reference TRBV5-6 and TRBJ2-5): DAGVTQSPTHLIKTRGQQVTLRCSPKSGHDTVSWYQQALGQGPQFIFQYYEEEERQRGNFPDRFSGHQFPNYSSELNVNALLLGDSALYLCASSLGAGQTQYFGPGTRLLVL.

The chain has TRBV7-6 and TRBJ2-5; TRBD1 matches at 10 bases. J was trimmed by 5 bases and V by 1 base; bases with no gene match: 4. There are 15 residues in the CDR3. From germline, CDR1 is SGHVS and CDR2 FNYEAQ. CDR3 coding DNA: TGTGCCAGCAGCTTAGGAGGGACAGGGGTGGAGACCCAGTACTTC. It specifies CASSLGGTGVETQYF. The complete variable domain, with remaining parts taken from reference TRBV7-6 and TRBJ2-5, reads GAGVSQSPRYKVTKRGQDVALRCDPISGHVSLYWYRQALGQGPEFLTYFNYEAQQDKSGLPNDRFSAERPEGSISTLTIQRTEQRDSAMYRCASSLGGTGVETQYFGPGTRLLVL.

The chain couples TRBV15 to TRBJ2-2, with 9 bases aligning to TRBD2. The CDR3 sequence is 17 residues long. The germline V gene encodes CDR1 LNHNV and CDR2 YYDKDF (reference sequence). V was clipped by 0 bases and J by 5 bases; unmatched bases: 7. CDR3 protein: CATSRDSLAGVTGELFF. The DNA for the CDR3 is TGTGCCACCAGCAGAGATTCCTTAGCGGGGGTAACCGGGGAGCTGTTTTTT.

This rearrangement joins TRBV6-5 to TRBJ1-2; TRBD1 aligns across 8 bases. This CDR3 contains 14 residues. Germline CDR1 MNHEY, CDR2 SVGAGI. V was clipped by 2 bases and J by 7 bases; unmatched bases: 6. Here the CDR3 reads CASSYQDREGGYTF. The DNA of the CDR3 is TGTGCCAGCAGTTACCAGGACAGGGAGGGTGGCTACACCTTC.

The chain carries TRBV7-6 and TRBJ2-3; no definite D call. This CDR3 region has 16 residues. Per the germline V gene, CDR1 is SGHVS and CDR2 is FNYEAQ. Trimming removed 5 bases from V and 2 bases from J, with 17 bases in between. CDR3 sequence reads: CASSPSPSPPTDTQYF. The CDR3, as DNA: TGTGCCAGCAGCCCCTCTCCCAGCCCACCCACAGATACGCAGTATTTT.

V and J are TRBV19 and TRBJ2-1; 13 bases map to TRBD2. The CDR3 runs 15 residues. Trimming cost V 6 bases and J 6 bases; bases outside gene matches: 5. Looked up from germline, CDR1 is LNHDA and CDR2 is SQIVND (reference sequence). CDR3 sequence (DNA): TGTGCCAGTAGCATAACTAGCGGGAGGGGCAATGAGCAGTTCTTC. This gives the protein CASSITSGRGNEQFF.

The CDR3 nucleotides read TGTGCCAGCAGTGATCGGGGTAGCCACTACGAGCAGTACTTC. Its protein is CASSDRGSHYEQYF. The chain carries TRBV13 and TRBJ2-7; possibly TRBD2 for D (5 bases). V lost 6 bases and J lost 3, with 15 bases in between. The CDR3 has 14 residues. The germline V gene encodes CDR1 PRHDT and CDR2 FYEKMQ (reference sequence). The whole variable domain, filled in from reference TRBV13 and TRBJ2-7, reads AAGVIQSPRHLIKEKRETATLKCYPIPRHDTVYWYQQGPGQDPQFLISFYEKMQSDKGSIPDRFSAQQFSDYHSELNMSSLELGDSALYFCASSDRGSHYEQYFGPGTRLTVT.